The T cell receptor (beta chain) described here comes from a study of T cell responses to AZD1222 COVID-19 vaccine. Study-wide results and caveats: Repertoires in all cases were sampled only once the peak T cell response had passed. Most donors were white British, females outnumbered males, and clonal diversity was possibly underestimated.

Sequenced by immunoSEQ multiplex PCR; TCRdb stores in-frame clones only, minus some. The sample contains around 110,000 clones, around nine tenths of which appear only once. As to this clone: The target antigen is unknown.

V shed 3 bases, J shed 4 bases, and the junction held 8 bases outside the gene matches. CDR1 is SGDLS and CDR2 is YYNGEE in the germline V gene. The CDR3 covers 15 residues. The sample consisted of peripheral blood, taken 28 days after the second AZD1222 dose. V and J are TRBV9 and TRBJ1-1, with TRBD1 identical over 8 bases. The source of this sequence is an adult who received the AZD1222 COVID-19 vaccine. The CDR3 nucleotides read TGTGCCAGCAGCGCGGGGTCCCAGGGGGCCACTGAAGCTTTCTTT. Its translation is CASSAGSQGATEAFF.